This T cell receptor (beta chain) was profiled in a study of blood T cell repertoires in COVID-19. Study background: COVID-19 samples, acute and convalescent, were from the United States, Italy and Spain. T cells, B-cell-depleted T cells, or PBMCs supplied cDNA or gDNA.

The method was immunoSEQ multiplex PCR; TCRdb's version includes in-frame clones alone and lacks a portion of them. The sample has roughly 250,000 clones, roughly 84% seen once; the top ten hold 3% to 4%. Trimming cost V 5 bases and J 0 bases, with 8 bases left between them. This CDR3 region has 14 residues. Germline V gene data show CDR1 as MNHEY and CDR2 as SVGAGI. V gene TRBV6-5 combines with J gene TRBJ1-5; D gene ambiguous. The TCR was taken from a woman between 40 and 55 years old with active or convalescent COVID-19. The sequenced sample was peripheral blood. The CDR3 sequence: CASSRGSSNQPQHF. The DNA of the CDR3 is TGTGCCAGCAGTCGCGGTAGTAGCAATCAGCCCCAGCATTTT.